The 18 T cell receptor beta chains presented below share a single source sample, sequenced in a study of blood T cell repertoires in COVID-19. Libraries were prepared by immunoSEQ multiplex PCR; TCRdb keeps only in-frame clonotypes and omits some of them. The sample records about 170,000 clones, 84% being singletons. Source material: peripheral blood. The receptor source for this set is a woman of 80 years or more with COVID-19, enrolled during active disease.

The V call is TRBV30, the J call TRBJ2-3; TRBD1 aligns across 9 bases. Germline V CDR1 and CDR2: GTSNPN, SVGIG (reference sequence). CDR3 size: 14 residues. V shed 3 bases, J shed 2 bases, and the junction held 3 bases outside the gene matches. CDR3 in DNA: TGTGCCTGGAGGGACAGGGGTAACACAGATACGCAGTATTTT. It translates to CAWRDRGNTDTQYF.

The chain employs TRBV6-2 or TRBV6-3 and TRBJ1-2; D is perhaps TRBD1 (5 bases). Trimming removed 5 bases at V and 4 bases at J, with 11 bases between. There are 13 residues in the CDR3. Germline values: CDR1 MNHEY, CDR2 SVGEGT. Here the CDR3 reads CASSRAGPYGYTF. CDR3 bases: TGTGCCAGCAGTCGGGCGGGACCCTATGGCTACACCTTC.

In this sample, this clone turned up a few times. The chain uses TRBV5-6 and TRBJ2-5, with a possible D match to TRBD2 (6 bases). Deletions cut 0 bases from V and 6 bases from J, with 12 bases between. CDR1 and CDR2 from the germline V gene are SGHDT and YYEEEE. The length of the CDR3 is 14 residues. This CDR3 is CASSLGAGRKTQYF. The CDR3 DNA follows: TGTGCCAGCAGCTTGGGTGCGGGAAGGAAGACCCAGTACTTC.

The chain uses TRBV19 and TRBJ2-3, with D tentatively TRBD2 (5 bases). Trimming took off 3 bases at V and 6 bases at J, with 25 bases between the two ends. CDR1 is LNHDA and CDR2 is SQIVND in the germline V gene (reference sequence). This CDR3 contains 18 residues. The CDR3 protein is CASSIGSTEGLLRDTQYF. For the CDR3, the DNA is TGTGCCAGTAGTATTGGGTCCACTGAGGGCCTCCTCAGGGATACGCAGTATTTT. Filled out from reference TRBV19 and TRBJ2-3, the complete variable domain reads DGGITQSPKYLFRKEGQNVTLSCEQNLNHDAMYWYRQDPGQGLRLIYYSQIVNDFQKGDIAEGYSVSREKKESFPLTVTSAQKNPTAFYLCASSIGSTEGLLRDTQYFGPGTRLTVL.

V gene TRBV1 combines with J gene TRBJ2-5; the D call of TRBD2 is as the table states it, not checked on the DNA. TRBV1 is assigned pseudogene status. The CDR3 runs to 15 residues. CDR3 sequence: CTSSQVSGGRETQYF. Here the CDR3 DNA reads TGCACCAGCAGCCAAGTATCGGGGGGGCGTGAGACCCAGTACTTC.

The chain combines TRBV5-8 with TRBJ2-5; TRBD1 is a possible D gene (6 bases). The ends were cut back, 4 bases at V and 5 bases at J, with 15 bases in the middle. Germline CDR1 reads SGHTS; CDR2 reads YDEGEE. The CDR3 loop spans 14 amino acids. The CDR3 nucleotides are TGTGCCAGCAGCCTACAGGGATTAGGGGAGACCCAGTACTTC. Its translation: CASSLQGLGETQYF.

This clone was counted between two and nine times. V gene TRBV10-1 combines with J gene TRBJ2-7; TRBD2 is a possible D gene (5 bases). This CDR3 contains 13 residues. Germline CDR1 WNHNN, CDR2 SYGVQD (reference sequence). Between the trimmed V and J ends, which lost 1 base and 3 bases, there was a span of 7 bases. CDR3 residues: CASSEFEGYEQYF. In DNA form, the CDR3 reads TGCGCCAGCAGTGAGTTTGAGGGCTACGAGCAGTACTTC.

This clone was detected only a few times. The CDR3 coding sequence is TGTGCCAGCAGTGGGACAGGGCTTAGCAATCAGCCCCAGCATTTT. Its protein is CASSGTGLSNQPQHF. The chain has TRBV2 and TRBJ1-5; 8 nucleotides match TRBD1. Germline V lookup: CDR1 SNHLY, CDR2 FYNNEI. Germline trimming cut 4 bases from V and 0 bases from J; bases unmatched to any gene: 2. The CDR3 is made up of 15 amino acids.

This rearrangement joins TRBV18 to TRBJ1-1; D gene ambiguous. Germline V gives CDR1 KGHSH, CDR2 LQKENI. Between the trimmed V and J ends, which lost 2 bases and 3 bases, there was a span of 7 bases. The CDR3 covers 13 residues. CDR3 region: CASSPNPDTEAFF. CDR3 nucleotide sequence: TGTGCCAGCTCACCAAACCCAGACACTGAAGCTTTCTTT.

This chain connects TRBV4-2 to TRBJ2-7; TRBD2 matches at 10 bases. V lost 3 bases to trimming and J lost 7 bases; unmatched junction nucleotides: 12. Germline V CDR1 and CDR2: LGHNA, YNFKEQ. The CDR3 length is 16 residues. CDR3 DNA: TGTGCCAGCAGCCAGTCTCTGGGTCTAGCGGGAGATGAGCAGTACTTC. It encodes CASSQSLGLAGDEQYF.

A remark on this clone: Other DNA sequences within the sample encode an identical CDR3. The chain carries TRBV5-6 and TRBJ1-1, with 9 nucleotides matching TRBD1. V lost 3 bases and J lost 0; bases outside the gene matches: 3. There are 15 residues in the CDR3. The V gene's germline CDR1 is SGHDT and CDR2 YYEEEE. The CDR3 spells CASSSDRGMNTEAFF. The CDR3, as DNA: TGTGCCAGCAGCTCCGACAGGGGGATGAACACTGAAGCTTTCTTT.

The V and J genes are TRBV9 and TRBJ2-7; 9 bases are a match to TRBD1. The CDR3 consists of 14 residues. V shed 3 bases, J shed 7 bases, and the junction held 8 bases outside the gene matches. Looked up from germline, CDR1 is SGDLS and CDR2 is YYNGEE. The CDR3 bases are TGTGCCAGCAGCGAATGGGACAGGGCGGGGGAGCAGTACTTC. The encoded protein is CASSEWDRAGEQYF.

This rearrangement joins TRBV4-1 to TRBJ1-6; D is perhaps TRBD1 (5 bases). The germline V gene has CDR1 MGHRA and CDR2 YSYEKL. V lost 4 bases to trimming and J lost 8 bases, with 21 bases between them. CDR3 length equals 17 residues. CDR3 in amino acids: CASSPIWMGREDSPLHF. CDR3 coding DNA: TGCGCCAGCAGCCCGATTTGGATGGGCAGGGAGGATTCACCCCTCCACTTT.

This clone is a singleton in its sample. V usage is TRBV4-2 and J usage is TRBJ1-5; D is undetermined. Trimming took off 1 base at V and 9 bases at J, with 13 bases between the two ends. This CDR3 has 14 residues. Germline CDR1 LGHNA, CDR2 YNFKEQ. In DNA, the CDR3 is TGTGCCAGCAGCCAAGGAACGGGGAGCCGGCCCCAGCATTTT. Translated: CASSQGTGSRPQHF.

The chain links TRBV7-3 to TRBJ2-1, with D possibly TRBD1 on 6 matching bases. V was cut by 2 bases and J by 0 bases, with 8 bases left in between. CDR1 is SGHTA, CDR2 FQGTGA, per germline. CDR3 length: 15 residues. Here the CDR3 reads CASSLQGSSYNEQFF. The CDR3 DNA is TGTGCCAGCAGCTTACAGGGGAGCTCCTACAATGAGCAGTTCTTC.

This clone was seen once. This chain uses TRBV5-4 with TRBJ2-6; 7 bases fit TRBD2. CDR1 is SGHNT, CDR2 YYREEE, per germline (reference sequence). There are 17 residues in the CDR3. The V segment lost 3 bases and the J segment 2 bases; nucleotides outside the gene matches: 8. The CDR3 is CASSSGRGGTGANVLTF. The CDR3 bases are TGTGCCAGCAGCTCTGGGCGGGGAGGGACTGGGGCCAACGTCCTGACTTTC. The full variable domain, completed using reference TRBV5-4 and TRBJ2-6, is ETGVTQSPTHLIKTRGQQVTLRCSSQSGHNTVSWYQQALGQGPQFIFQYYREEENGRGNFPPRFSGLQFPNYSSELNVNALELDDSALYLCASSSGRGGTGANVLTFGAGSRLTVL.

The V gene is TRBV7-3, the J gene TRBJ2-1; perhaps TRBD1 as D (6 bases). CDR3 size: 17 residues. Trimming left V 2 bases short and J 0 bases short, with 14 bases between. Germline CDR1 and CDR2: SGHTA and FQGTGA. The CDR3, as DNA: TGTGCCAGCAGCTTAGTGGCAGGGGCCCCCTCCTACAATGAGCAGTTCTTC. Translated, it gives CASSLVAGAPSYNEQFF.

The V call is TRBV6-5, the J call TRBJ1-3, with D unclear. The CDR3 extends over 13 amino acids. V dropped 7 bases and J dropped 4 bases, with 11 bases sitting between them. Germline CDR1 and CDR2: MNHEY and SVGAGI. CDR3 region: CASTLAAGNTIYF. In DNA, the CDR3 is TGTGCCAGCACCCTTGCGGCAGGAAACACCATATATTTT.